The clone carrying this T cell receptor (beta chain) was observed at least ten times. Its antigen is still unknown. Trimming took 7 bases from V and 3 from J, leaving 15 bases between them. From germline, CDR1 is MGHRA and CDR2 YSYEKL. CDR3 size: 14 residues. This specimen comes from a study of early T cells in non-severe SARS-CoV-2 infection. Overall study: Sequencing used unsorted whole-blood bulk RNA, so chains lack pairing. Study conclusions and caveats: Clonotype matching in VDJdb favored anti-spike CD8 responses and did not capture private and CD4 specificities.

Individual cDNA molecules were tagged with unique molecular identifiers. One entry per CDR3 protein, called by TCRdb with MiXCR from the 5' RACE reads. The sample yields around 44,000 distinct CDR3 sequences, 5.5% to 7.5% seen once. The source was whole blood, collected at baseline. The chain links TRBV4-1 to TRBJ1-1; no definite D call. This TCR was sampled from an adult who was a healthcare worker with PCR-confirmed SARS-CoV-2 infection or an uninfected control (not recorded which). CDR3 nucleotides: TGCGCCAGCACCGATGGTATCCGGGACACTGAAGCTTTCTTT. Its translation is CASTDGIRDTEAFF.